The text below deals with one TCR beta chain. This sample was taken from a study of T cell responses to AZD1222 COVID-19 vaccine. Whole-study context: Pooled samples include second doses given at about 4 or 12 weeks.

Germline assignment: CDR1 SGHAT and CDR2 FQDESV (reference sequence). There are 13 residues in the CDR3. Trimming shortened V by 0 bases and J by 6 bases, and 6 bases separated the two germline ends. Clones were sequenced by immunoSEQ multiplex PCR, and TCRdb holds only the in-frame ones, with some missing. Of about 150,000 clones listed, roughly nine tenths are singletons. V usage is TRBV11-1 and J usage is TRBJ1-5; D gene uncertain. This clonotype was obtained from an adult in good health. This material consisted of peripheral blood, taken on day 0 of AZD1222 vaccination. The CDR3 loop is CASSLASSQPQHF. The CDR3 coding sequence is TGTGCCAGCAGCTTAGCTTCGAGTCAGCCCCAGCATTTT.